What follows describes a single T cell receptor (beta chain). Its antigen is not identified. Only in-frame clones appear in the TCRdb table, and some are missing; sequencing was by immunoSEQ multiplex PCR. The repertoire holds 76,000 or so clones, with around nine tenths as singletons. The data belong to a study of OX40 agonist ivuxolimab in advanced cancers. Study-wide context: The dose-escalation cohort had hepatocellular carcinoma, melanoma, renal cell or head and neck cancer. Anti-PD-1, anti-PD-L1 or anti-CTLA-4 therapy given earlier was allowed, and around 40% had some.

General study points: Which antigen the expanded peripheral T cells recognized is unknown.

The sampling schedule covered blood at baseline, cycle 4 day 1, and cycle 7 day 1. The sequencing used CD4+ or CD8+ T cells sorted from blood, collected in a trial of the OX40 agonist ivuxolimab. The clonotype was recovered from an adult with an advanced solid tumor such as melanoma, head and neck, liver or kidney cancer.

CDR3 bases: TGTGCCAGCAGTAGGGCATTCGTTGAGCAGTTCTTC. It encodes CASSRAFVEQFF. The V gene is TRBV28, the J gene TRBJ2-1; D gene unclear. V was trimmed by 5 bases and J by 9 bases, leaving 11 bases between them. The V gene's germline CDR1 is MDHEN and CDR2 SYDVKM. There are 12 residues in the CDR3.